The 7 T cell receptor beta chains presented below share a single source sample, sequenced in a study of T cells after yellow fever vaccination. TCRdb itself ran the 5' RACE reads through MiXCR, one entry per CDR3 protein. The data hold approximately 550,000 distinct CDR3 sequences, with about 14% observed a single time. This specimen consisted of PBMCs, obtained on the day of the yellow fever booster vaccination. The receptors here all came from a man younger than 40 who received the YFV17D yellow fever vaccine.

In this sample, this clonotype turned up a few times. The chain carries TRBV5-1 and TRBJ1-3, with D possibly matching TRBD1 (5 bases). With 2 bases removed from V and 3 bases from J, the gap between germline ends came to 9 bases. Germline CDR1 and CDR2: SGHRS and YFSETQ. The CDR3 consists of 14 residues. Here the CDR3 DNA reads TGCGCCAGCAGCTTAAGTGACAGTGGAAACACCATATATTTT. The encoded protein is CASSLSDSGNTIYF.

This clonotype has a count of ten or more. The genes are TRBV7-6 and TRBJ2-5; D gene ambiguous. Germline V gene sequence: CDR1 SGHVS, CDR2 FNYEAQ. The ends were cut back, 3 bases at V and 6 bases at J, with 11 bases in the middle. This CDR3 contains 13 residues. CDR3 coding DNA: TGTGCCAGCAGCTTGGGTACCTGGCAGACCCAGTACTTC. Protein: CASSLGTWQTQYF.

Only a few counts were recorded for this clonotype. The junction shows a germline mismatch at one end, possibly a read error. CDR3 loop: CASSSPSVTERRIF. The CDR3 DNA reads as TGTGCCAGCAGTTCTCCCTCGGTGACAGAGCGGAGGATCTTT. The chain recombines TRBV6-5 with TRBJ1-1; a possible D gene is TRBD1 (5 bases). Germline loops: CDR1 MNHEY, CDR2 SVGAGI. There are 14 residues in the CDR3.

This sequence joins TRBV12-3 or TRBV12-4 and TRBJ2-7; 14 bases are shared with TRBD2. The V and J ends lost 3 bases and 4 bases, in that order; junction bases with no gene match: 5. The CDR3 contains 16 residues. The CDR3: CASSFMGTSGSYEQYF. CDR3 sequence (DNA): TGTGCCAGCAGTTTTATGGGGACTAGCGGGAGTTACGAGCAGTACTTC.

This clonotype was seen ten or more times. V is TRBV20-1 and J is TRBJ1-5; D is uncertain. V lost 3 bases and J lost 0, with 12 bases in between. The CDR3 consists of 15 residues. Germline V gene data show CDR1 as DFQATT and CDR2 as SNEGSKA (reference sequence). The CDR3 coding sequence is TGCAGTGCTAGTCTCCAGACTTATAGCAATCAGCCCCAGCATTTT. It is translated as CSASLQTYSNQPQHF.

This clonotype was seen repeatedly, ten times or more. V is TRBV20-1 and J is TRBJ2-7; tentative D call: TRBD2 (5 bases). CDR3 length: 13 residues. V gave up 3 bases and J gave up 0 bases, with 9 bases separating them. The germline V gene has CDR1 DFQATT and CDR2 SNEGSKA (reference sequence). The CDR3 DNA is TGCAGTGCTAGCCGGGGTTACTCCTACGAGCAGTACTTC. It encodes CSASRGYSYEQYF.

This sequence joins TRBV7-9 and TRBJ2-7, with 14 bases lining up with TRBD2. Germline trimming cut 6 bases from V and 5 bases from J; bases unmatched to any gene: 9. Per germline, CDR1 SEHNR and CDR2 FQNEAQ (reference sequence). The CDR3 contains 16 residues. The CDR3 loop reads CASSSRLAGGPHEQYF. In DNA form, the CDR3 reads TGTGCCAGCAGTTCCAGACTAGCGGGAGGGCCCCACGAGCAGTACTTC.